This TCR beta chain was sequenced in a study of cytomegalovirus exposure and HLA in healthy donors. The PCR was carried out with 60 Vbeta primers and 13 Jbeta primers. TCRdb's copy holds only in-frame clones and misses some; the assay was immunoSEQ multiplex PCR. Among some 150,000 clones listed, 75% were seen once. Germline values: CDR1 SSHAT, CDR2 FNYEAQ (reference sequence). The CDR3 consists of 17 residues. To note about this clone: One end of the junction is discordant with germline, which a read error may explain.

Donors had nominal health at sampling but likely had unrecorded immune exposures. The chain recombines TRBV7-7 with TRBJ2-1; the D is unclear. What was sequenced was PBMCs. This TCR was sampled from a man aged 25 to 40 in good health and CMV-seronegative. This CDR3 is CASSPTPKAASYNEQFF. CDR3 nucleotide sequence: TGTGCTAGCAGCCCGACCCCGAAGGCTGCTAGCTACAATGAGCAGTTCTTC.